The subject of this entry is one T cell receptor (beta chain). As yet, its antigen is unknown. The CDR3 goes on 3 residues after the read ends, and that part is filled in from the germline J gene. Germline V gene sequence: CDR1 ENHRY, CDR2 SYGVKD. This CDR3 spans 13 amino acids. All donors had a single incident cervical HPV16 infection, not prevalent. The sample comes from a study of T cells in women clearing cervical HPV infection. The wider study: Cases' blood sampling followed lesion detection by median approximately 150 days (90 to 200). Study-wide points: Richness plus V gene abundances separated cases from controls with AUC approximately 0.78.

Method: immunoSEQ multiplex PCR; TCRdb's copy keeps in-frame clones and lacks some. Here the sample table reports some 40,000 clones. The V and J genes are TRBV10-3 and TRBJ1-4; D unclear. Sequences were obtained from blood buffy coat. This TCR came from a woman between 18 and 69 years old with a cervical HPV16 infection that either progressed to CIN3+ or cleared (not recorded which). The CDR3 DNA, read in part, is TGTGCCATCAGTGAGGGAGGCGCGGAGAAA. Its protein product is CAISEGGAEK. The whole CDR3 sequence is CAISEGGAEKLFF.